What follows is one T cell receptor (beta chain) and its context. The CDR3 spans 14 residues. Between the trimmed V and J ends, which lost 2 bases and 8 bases, there was a span of 15 bases. Germline loops: CDR1 SGHRS, CDR2 YFSETQ. The source of the sample is a study of blood T cell repertoires in COVID-19. Clones were read by immunoSEQ multiplex PCR, and TCRdb kept only the in-frame ones, dropping some. In the table there are about 280,000 clones, approximately 88% of which are singletons. The sequence was collected from a man in his fifties with acute or convalescent COVID-19. The chain joins TRBV5-1 to TRBJ2-3; D might be TRBD2 (6 bases). What was sequenced was peripheral blood. CDR3 sequence: CASSFPLAEGTQYF. The CDR3 DNA is TGCGCCAGCAGCTTCCCATTAGCGGAGGGTACGCAGTATTTT.